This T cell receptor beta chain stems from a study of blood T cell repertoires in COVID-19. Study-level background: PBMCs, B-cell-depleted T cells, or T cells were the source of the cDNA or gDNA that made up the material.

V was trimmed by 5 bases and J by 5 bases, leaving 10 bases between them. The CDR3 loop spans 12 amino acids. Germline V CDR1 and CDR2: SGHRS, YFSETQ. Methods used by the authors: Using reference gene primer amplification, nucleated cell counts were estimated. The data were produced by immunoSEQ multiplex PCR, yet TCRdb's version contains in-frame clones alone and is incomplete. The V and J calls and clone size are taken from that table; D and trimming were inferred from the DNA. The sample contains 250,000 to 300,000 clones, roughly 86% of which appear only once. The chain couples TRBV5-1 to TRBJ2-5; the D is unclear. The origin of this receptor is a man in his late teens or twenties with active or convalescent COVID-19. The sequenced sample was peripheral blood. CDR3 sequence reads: CASSQLGETQYF. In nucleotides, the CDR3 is TGCGCCAGCAGTCAGCTCGGGGAGACCCAGTACTTC.